This TCR beta chain was identified in a study of shared clonotypes between healthy human individuals (dated by TCRdb to 2018 to 2020). Context from the whole study: A couple of women and a few men aged 18 to 49 years were included in the cohort. Different laboratories and diverse techniques were used to prepare libraries and sequence TCR repertoires, to increase sequencing depth and limit assay-specific biases. For each donor, three plates each were used for CD4 naive and CD4 memory, two plates were used for CD8 naive, and one plate was used for CD8 memory. Between about 0.8 and 9 billion PBMCs per donor were obtained by leukapheresis. The study deeply sequenced blood TCR repertoires of about 5 healthy adults to estimate repertoire size and the extent of clonotype sharing between individuals. Results and caveats for the whole study, not just this receptor: Clonotypes shared by all four sorted-subset donors showed higher generation probabilities than non-shared clonotypes. Naive subsets generally had larger estimated clonotype richness than memory subsets. Based on pairwise subsampling, the degree of clonotype sharing among donors was expected to be affected by sequencing depth. When a handful of donors were compared, the shared fraction of clonotypes was around 4.6% for naive CD4, less than 4% for naive CD8, more than 2% for memory CD4, and 0.4% for memory CD8. Because the study included a small number of donors, the genetic and exposure-history diversity represented was limited. Incomplete sequencing was indicated by rarefaction of sorted-subset datasets, despite the large sequencing depth. Only blood was sampled, and tissue TCR repertoires likely differ from those in blood.

This clone appeared once. What antigen it recognizes has not been identified. Per-base quality was not reported, and no clone a single base away is much larger than it. TCR CDR3 regions were amplified from genomic DNA by multiplex PCR using the deep immunoSEQ assay. Genomic DNA extracted from each cell subset was distributed evenly over all wells of several immunoSEQ 96-well plates, and each plate served as one replicate. For sorted subsets, approximately 210 ng of genomic DNA, equivalent to 25,000 to 35,000 T cell genomes, went into each replicate PCR. The purified libraries were quantified using a Qubit 3.0 fluorometer, sized with a Bioanalyzer 2100, and then quantified again using the KAPA Library Quantification kit. Each immunoSEQ 96-well plate was sequenced on its own single-read 150-cycle Illumina NextSeq 550 flow cell. The study's processing was this. Because only junctional sequences without quality scores were contained in the immunoSEQ output, filtering matching that applied to full-length reads could not be performed. To assign V/J genes and CDR3, sequences were annotated against IMGT germline references using PyIR, a Python wrapper for IgBLAST v1.9. Reads were filtered out if the reads had weak V/J assignments (E-value above 1e-6), no CDR3, stop codons, out-of-frame junctions, or ambiguous translated residues. V3J clonotypes were defined as sequences sharing an identical inferred V gene, J gene, and CDR3 amino acid sequence. To compute the percentage overlap between repertoires, the number of shared unique clonotypes was divided by the size of the smaller repertoire. Repertoire richness was assessed with RTK rarefaction, the Chao1 estimator, and Recon v2.1 estimates of unobserved clonotypes. Generation probabilities were computed with OLGA for all TCRbeta clonotypes obtained by the gDNA method from several donors. This immuneACCESS table, as held by TCRdb, lists in-frame sequences with V and J called but not all clones. Of the missing ones, under half trace to an unresolved V gene in checked studies; the others have no known cause. The V and J calls and the clone size are those of that table, but D and trimming were determined from the DNA. This sample gives 2 million to 2.5 million clones in total; roughly 95% of them show up just once. Roughly 0.13% of the sample is taken by the ten largest.

The germline V gene (reference sequence) gives CDR1 as GTSNPN and CDR2 as SVGIG. The CDR3 runs 12 amino acids, cysteine and phenylalanine included. Of the read, only the CDR3 DNA is kept; its 36 bases are in frame from base 1. V was cut back by 3 bases and J by 2 bases, leaving a gap of 5 bases between them. Donors were healthy HIV-negative adults with no recently reported acute infections or vaccinations. Every donor was a Caucasian adult residing in Nashville, Tennessee, USA. CD4+ T cells were enriched by magnetic negative selection, after which naive cells were positively selected on CD45RA and the negative fraction was taken as the memory subset. Blood was obtained by leukapheresis, after which PBMCs were separated by Ficoll-Histopaque density gradient centrifugation and cryopreserved in liquid nitrogen vapor phase. Analytical flow cytometry was used to check the purity and quantity of each magnetically sorted T cell population. Each sorted fraction had its genomic DNA isolated and then quantified by UV absorbance on a Nanodrop 2000c.

The chain uses TRBV30 and TRBJ1-5; no D gene is confidently identified. The sequenced material came from naive CD4+ T cells sorted from blood. Read against the paper, the sample's cell subset or site label means: CD45RA+ positively selected. The receptor comes from a man aged 18 to 30 in good health. At the DNA level, the sequence is TGTGCCTGGAGCTACCGCAATCAGCCCCAGCATTTT. Translated, this is CAWSYRNQPQHF. Where the CDR3 stops, the reference TRBV30 and TRBJ1-5 genes take over; the full variable domain is SQTIHQWPATLVQPVGSPLSLECTVEGTSNPNLYWYRQAAGRGLQLLFYSVGIGQISSEVPQNLSASRPQDRQFILSSKKLLLSDSGFYLCAWSYRNQPQHFGDGTRLSIL.